The subject of this entry is one T cell receptor (beta chain). In the authors' methods: By means of reference gene primer amplification, nucleated cell counts were estimated. Repertoires were generated with immunoSEQ multiplex PCR, while TCRdb's copy carries only in-frame clones and drops some. V and J calls and clone size are those listed in that table; D and trimming were worked out from the DNA. The sample holds around 250,000 clones, about 87% seen once. These data are taken from a study of blood T cell repertoires in COVID-19. At the level of the study: Italy, Spain and the United States were the sources of the convalescent and acute COVID-19 samples. In each case, the material was cDNA or gDNA derived from T cells, B-cell-depleted T cells, or PBMCs.

The CDR3 has 13 amino acids. V trimming: 7 bases; J trimming: 5 bases; junction bases outside the gene matches: 5. Germline V gene data show CDR1 as SGHNT and CDR2 as YYREEE (reference sequence). The sequence came from a woman in her seventies with active or convalescent COVID-19. V and J are TRBV5-4 and TRBJ2-7; 11 bases are shared with TRBD1. What was sequenced was peripheral blood. CDR3 loop: CASSDRGRDEQYF. The CDR3 region has the DNA TGTGCCAGCTCGGACAGGGGGCGTGACGAGCAGTACTTC.